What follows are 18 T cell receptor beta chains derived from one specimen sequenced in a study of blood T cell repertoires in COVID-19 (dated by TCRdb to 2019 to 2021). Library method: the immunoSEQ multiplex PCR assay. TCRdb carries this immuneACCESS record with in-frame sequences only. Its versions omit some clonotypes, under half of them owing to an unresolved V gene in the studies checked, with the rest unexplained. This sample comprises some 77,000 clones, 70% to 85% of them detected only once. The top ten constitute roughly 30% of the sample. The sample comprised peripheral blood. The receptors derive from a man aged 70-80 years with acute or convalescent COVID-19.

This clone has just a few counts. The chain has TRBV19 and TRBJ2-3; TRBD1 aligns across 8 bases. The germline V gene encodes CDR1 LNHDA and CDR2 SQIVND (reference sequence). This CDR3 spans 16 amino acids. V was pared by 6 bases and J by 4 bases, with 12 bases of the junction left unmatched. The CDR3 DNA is TGTGCCAGTAGCCGGAATGGACAGGGCAGGGCAGATACGCAGTATTTT. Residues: CASSRNGQGRADTQYF.

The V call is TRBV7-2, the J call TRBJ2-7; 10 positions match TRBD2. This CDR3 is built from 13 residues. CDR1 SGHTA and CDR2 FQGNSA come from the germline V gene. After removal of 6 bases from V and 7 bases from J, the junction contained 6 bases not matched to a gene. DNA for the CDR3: TGTGCCAGCAGATCTAGCGGGAGTGATGAGCAGTACTTC. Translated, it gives CASRSSGSDEQYF.

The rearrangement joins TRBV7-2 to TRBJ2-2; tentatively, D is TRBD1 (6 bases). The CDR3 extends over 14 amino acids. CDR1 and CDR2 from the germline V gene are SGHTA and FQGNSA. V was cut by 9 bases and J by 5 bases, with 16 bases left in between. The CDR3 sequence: CARRPRGQTGELFF. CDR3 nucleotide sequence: TGTGCCAGACGGCCCAGGGGCCAAACCGGGGAGCTGTTTTTT. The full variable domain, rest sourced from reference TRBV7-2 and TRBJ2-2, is GAGVSQSPSNKVTEKGKDVELRCDPISGHTALYWYRQSLGQGLEFLIYFQGNSAPDKSGLPSDRFSAERTGGSVSTLTIQRTQQEDSAVYLCARRPRGQTGELFFGEGSRLTVL.

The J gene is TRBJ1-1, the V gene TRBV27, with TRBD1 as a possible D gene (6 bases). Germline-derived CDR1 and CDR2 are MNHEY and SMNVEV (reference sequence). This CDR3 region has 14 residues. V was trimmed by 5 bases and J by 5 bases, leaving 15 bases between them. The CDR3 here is CASSQDSGGTEAFF. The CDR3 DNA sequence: TGTGCCAGCAGTCAGGACAGCGGGGGGACTGAAGCTTTCTTT.

The CDR3 region is CAWEAGQVTQYF. The DNA of the CDR3 is TGTGCCTGGGAGGCCGGACAGGTAACGCAGTATTTT. The chain uses TRBV30 and TRBJ2-3; TRBD1 aligns across 7 bases. Germline V CDR1 and CDR2: GTSNPN, SVGIG (reference sequence). The length of the CDR3 is 12 residues. Trimming took 5 bases from V and 9 from J; bases not matched to a gene: 8.

CDR3 sequence: CASSQDFRQLNTEAFF. DNA for the CDR3: TGTGCCAGCAGCCAAGATTTTAGACAGCTCAACACTGAAGCTTTCTTT. This rearrangement joins TRBV4-2 to TRBJ1-1, with TRBD1 as a possible D gene (5 bases). V was clipped by 0 bases and J by 2 bases, with 13 bases between them. Looked up from germline, CDR1 is LGHNA and CDR2 is YNFKEQ. This CDR3 region has 16 residues.

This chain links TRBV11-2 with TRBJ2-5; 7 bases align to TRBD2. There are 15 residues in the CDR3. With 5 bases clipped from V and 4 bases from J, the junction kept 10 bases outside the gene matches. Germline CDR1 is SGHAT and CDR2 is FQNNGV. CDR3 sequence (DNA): TGTGCCAGCAGCGCCCTGGTGGGAGGGGTAGAGACCCAGTACTTC. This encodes CASSALVGGVETQYF.

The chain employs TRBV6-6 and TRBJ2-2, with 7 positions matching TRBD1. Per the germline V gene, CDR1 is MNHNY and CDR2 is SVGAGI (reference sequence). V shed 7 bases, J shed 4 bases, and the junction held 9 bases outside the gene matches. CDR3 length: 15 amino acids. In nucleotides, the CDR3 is TGTGCCAGCATCCACGGGTCAGGGGGCACCGGGGAGCTGTTTTTT. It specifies CASIHGSGGTGELFF.

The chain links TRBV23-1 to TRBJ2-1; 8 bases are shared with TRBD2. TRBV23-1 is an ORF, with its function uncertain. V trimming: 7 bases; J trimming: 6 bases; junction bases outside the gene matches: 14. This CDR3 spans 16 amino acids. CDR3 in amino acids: CASTRSGTRGCNEQFF. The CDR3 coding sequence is TGCGCCAGCACCCGATCTGGGACTAGGGGCTGCAATGAGCAGTTCTTC.

The CDR3 nucleotides read TGTGCCTGGAGTGAGCTTAGGGGGTTACAAGAGACCCAGTACTTC. It codes for CAWSELRGLQETQYF. The chain recombines TRBV30 with TRBJ2-5; possibly TRBD1 for D (6 bases). Looked up from germline, CDR1 is GTSNPN and CDR2 is SVGIG (reference sequence). This CDR3 comprises 15 residues. Trimming took off 1 base at V and 2 bases at J, with 14 bases between the two ends. Looking up the rest from reference TRBV30 and TRBJ2-5 gives the full variable domain: SQTIHQWPATLVQPVGSPLSLECTVEGTSNPNLYWYRQAAGRGLQLLFYSVGIGQISSEVPQNLSASRPQDRQFILSSKKLLLSDSGFYLCAWSELRGLQETQYFGPGTRLLVL.

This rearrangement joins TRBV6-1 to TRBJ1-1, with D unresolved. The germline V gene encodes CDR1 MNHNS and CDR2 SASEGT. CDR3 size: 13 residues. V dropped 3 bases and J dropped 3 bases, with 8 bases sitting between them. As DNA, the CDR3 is TGTGCCAGCAGTGAGTTCTGGCACACTGAAGCTTTCTTT. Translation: CASSEFWHTEAFF.

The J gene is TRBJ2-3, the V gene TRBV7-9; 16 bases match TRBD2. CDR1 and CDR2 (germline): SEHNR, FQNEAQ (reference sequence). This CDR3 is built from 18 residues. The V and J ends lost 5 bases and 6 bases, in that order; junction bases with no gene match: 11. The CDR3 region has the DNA TGTGCCAGCAGCCCAGGGACTAGCGGGAGGGCCCTTCGTGATACGCAGTATTTT. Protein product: CASSPGTSGRALRDTQYF.

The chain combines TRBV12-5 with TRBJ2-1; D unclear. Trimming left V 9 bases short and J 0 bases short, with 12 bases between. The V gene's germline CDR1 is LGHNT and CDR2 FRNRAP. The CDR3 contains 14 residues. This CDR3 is CARLSRSSYNEQFF. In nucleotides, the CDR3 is TGTGCTAGGCTTTCGAGGAGCTCCTACAATGAGCAGTTCTTC.

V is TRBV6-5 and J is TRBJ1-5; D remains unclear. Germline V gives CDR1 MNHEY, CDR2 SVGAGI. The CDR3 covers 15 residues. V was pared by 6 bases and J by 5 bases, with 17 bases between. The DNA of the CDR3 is TGTGCCAGCAGCAAACAGTCAGGCAGGCATCAGCCCCAGCATTTT. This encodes CASSKQSGRHQPQHF.

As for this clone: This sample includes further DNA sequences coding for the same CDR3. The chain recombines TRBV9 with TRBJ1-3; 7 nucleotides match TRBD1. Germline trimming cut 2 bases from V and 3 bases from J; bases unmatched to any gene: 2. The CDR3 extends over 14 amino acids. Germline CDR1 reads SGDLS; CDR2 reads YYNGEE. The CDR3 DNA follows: TGTGCCAGCAGCGTTGGGGACAGTGGAAACACCATATATTTT. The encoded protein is CASSVGDSGNTIYF.

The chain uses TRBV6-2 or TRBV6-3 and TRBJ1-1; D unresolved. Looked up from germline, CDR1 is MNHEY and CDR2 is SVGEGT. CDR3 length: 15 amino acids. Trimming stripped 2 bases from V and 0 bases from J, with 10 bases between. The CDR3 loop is CASSYGSNVNTEAFF. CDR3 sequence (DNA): TGTGCCAGCAGTTACGGCTCCAACGTGAACACTGAAGCTTTCTTT.

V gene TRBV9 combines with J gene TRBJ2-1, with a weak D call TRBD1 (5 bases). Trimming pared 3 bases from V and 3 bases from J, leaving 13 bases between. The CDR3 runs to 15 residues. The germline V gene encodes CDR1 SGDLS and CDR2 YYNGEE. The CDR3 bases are TGTGCCAGCAGCGGGGAAAGGGGCGTCTACAATGAGCAGTTCTTC. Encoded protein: CASSGERGVYNEQFF. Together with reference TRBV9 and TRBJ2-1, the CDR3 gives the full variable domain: DSGVTQTPKHLITATGQRVTLRCSPRSGDLSVYWYQQSLDQGLQFLIQYYNGEERAKGNILERFSAQQFPDLHSELNLSSLELGDSALYFCASSGERGVYNEQFFGPGTRLTVL.

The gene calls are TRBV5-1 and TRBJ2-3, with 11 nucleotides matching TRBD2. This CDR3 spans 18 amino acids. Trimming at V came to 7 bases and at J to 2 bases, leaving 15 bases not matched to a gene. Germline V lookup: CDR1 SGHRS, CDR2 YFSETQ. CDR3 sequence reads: CASSLGLAASGFTDTQYF. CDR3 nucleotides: TGCGCCAGCTCCCTGGGACTAGCGGCATCGGGCTTCACAGATACGCAGTATTTT. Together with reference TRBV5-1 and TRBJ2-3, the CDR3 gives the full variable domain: KAGVTQTPRYLIKTRGQQVTLSCSPISGHRSVSWYQQTPGQGLQFLFEYFSETQRNKGNFPGRFSGRQFSNSRSEMNVSTLELGDSALYLCASSLGLAASGFTDTQYFGPGTRLTVL.